This TCR beta chain was recorded in a study of T cells in lung cancer brain metastases (dated by TCRdb to 2016 to 2019). About the full investigation: Most of the 20 patients had a history of tobacco use, with a median of about 36 pack-years. The study compared TCR beta CDR3 repertoires of fully resected primary non-small cell lung cancers with those of paired brain metastases. Patients had a median age at first diagnosis of around 60 years, with roughly nine males and about a dozen females. The cohort included about 20 patients who provided about 40 specimens, with each patient contributing one primary lung lesion and one brain metastasis. Of the roughly 20 patients, about 18 received no interval therapy between resection of the primary and resection of the metastasis. Median interval between primary and brain metastasis specimen acquisition was around 350 days. An average DNA integrity number of approximately 4 was found in both primary and metastatic specimens, and no significant difference was detected between sites.

Each sample received between roughly 2 and 5.5 ug of genomic DNA as input, and paired samples received equal DNA input. TCR beta libraries were constructed in two PCR steps with the immunoSEQ hsTCRbeta Kit, which uses multiplexed V and J gene primers. Pooled libraries, together with positive and negative controls, were sequenced on an Illumina MiSeq with a 100-cycle paired-end protocol. In the source study's methods: Raw data were processed by the immunoSEQ vendor into normalized, annotated TCR beta repertoire reports. Richness was counted as unique clones by nucleotide sequence, and total richness was extrapolated with the iChao1 and Efron-Thisted estimators. Paired lesions were characterized and compared using Pielou's evenness, Simpson's index, top-ten clone proportional abundance, and the Morisita overlap index. Imported from immuneACCESS, the table was reduced by TCRdb to in-frame sequences with V and J called. These copies leave out some clones; in studies compared against another copy, an unresolved V gene accounts for under half, and the cause of the remainder is not known. V, J and clone size derive from that table, while D and trimming were established from the DNA sequence. The sample data list roughly 4,700 clones, and 65% to 85% of these were observed just once. Together, the top ten hold under 3.5% of the sample.

The CDR3 covers 11 residues, taking in both the cysteine and the phenylalanine. The DNA shown is the 33-base CDR3, in frame from base 1. CDR1 SNHLY and CDR2 FYNNEI were looked up in the germline V gene. The V end loses 5 bases and the J end loses 6 bases, and a stretch of 6 bases separates them. The full study reports these points: In brain metastases, the ten most abundant clones accounted for a significantly larger fraction of the repertoire than in primaries, a finding that suggests clonal expansion. Most clones were found to be lesion-specific, and limited overlap was observed between paired lesions (mean Morisita index about 0.24). Effects of preoperative corticosteroids on T cell infiltration in brain metastases could not be controlled. Significantly fewer unique productive clones were found in brain metastases than in paired primaries (median 1540 versus 4551). DNA fragmentation in FFPE samples may have prevented retrieval of the complete infiltrating T cell repertoire.

This clone was detected once. The antigen it recognizes is unknown. It has no much larger one-base neighbor in the sample; base qualities were not kept. Patients had resection for either synchronous oligometastatic disease or delayed recurrence of a solitary brain metastasis. To avoid including cancers other than NSCLC, any patient with a history of multiple malignancies was excluded. Tumor areas were macrodissected from roughly 5 deparaffinized about 11 um unstained sections guided by marked H&E slides. All specimens were formalin-fixed and paraffin-embedded (FFPE). Genomic DNA was extracted using the AllPrep DNA/RNA FFPE Kit.

The specimen was tumor tissue from the primary lung tumor. The cell subset or site label for this specimen denotes: primary lung cancer lesion. This sequence uses TRBV2 and TRBJ2-3; the D gene assignment is ambiguous. The TCR sequence derives from a woman aged 50 to 60 with non-small cell lung cancer. The DNA sequence is as follows: TGTGCCAGCAGTCCCCTCGATACGCAGTATTTT. This encodes CASSPLDTQYF. The full variable domain, with segments outside the CDR3 supplied by the reference TRBV2 and TRBJ2-3 proteins, appears as EPEVTQTPSHQVTQMGQEVILRCVPISNHLYFYWYRQILGQKVEFLVSFYNNEISEKSEIFDDQFSVERPDGSNFTLKIRSTKLEDSAMYFCASSPLDTQYFGPGTRLTVL.